This T cell receptor (beta chain) was captured in a study of response to subunit inactivated influenza vaccine. Study findings and constraints: T cells newly recruited by each seasonal influenza vaccination are few, the authors suggested.

TCRdb processed the RT-PCR reads anew with MiXCR; each CDR3 protein has one entry. The profile shows 700,000 to 800,000 distinct CDR3 sequences, around 18% of them singletons. Trimming stripped 3 bases from V and 3 bases from J, with 15 bases between. Looked up from germline, CDR1 is MGHRA and CDR2 is YSYEKL. The CDR3 consists of 16 residues. This clonotype was counted between two and nine times. As yet, its antigen is unknown. The source of this sequence is a man aged 50 to 59 who received an inactivated influenza vaccine. The chain couples TRBV4-1 to TRBJ2-1, with D possibly being TRBD2 (5 bases). Sequences were derived from PBMCs from blood, sampled 4 to 6 days after vaccination. CDR3 amino acids: CASSHEGQTLYNEQFF. The CDR3 DNA is TGCGCCAGCAGCCACGAGGGCCAAACCCTCTACAATGAGCAGTTCTTC.